Given below is one T cell receptor (beta chain) in context. Its antigen is unknown. This record comes from a study of OX40 agonist ivuxolimab in advanced cancers. Overall study: An agonistic human IgG2 monoclonal antibody against OX40 (CD134) was given.

General observations from the study: Patients who responded partially at 0.1-3.0 mg/kg showed clonal expansion ranking among the lowest. Dose levels from 0.1 to 3.0 mg/kg saw CD4+ and CD8+ blood T cells expand clonally by week 6. Some of the nonresponding patients also showed low levels of normalized T-cell clonal expansion.

Profiling relied on immunoSEQ multiplex PCR, and the TCRdb table lists in-frame clones only, not all of them. The sample records almost 85,000 clones, just over 85% being singletons. The CDR3 runs 18 residues. The ends lost 0 bases at V and 0 bases at J; junction bases unmatched: 11. CDR1 SGHNT and CDR2 YYREEE come from the germline V gene (reference sequence). The receptor comes from an adult with an advanced solid tumor such as melanoma, head and neck, liver or kidney cancer. The chain joins TRBV5-4 to TRBJ1-2, with 7 bases fitting TRBD1. This specimen was CD4+ or CD8+ T cells sorted from blood, taken in a trial of the OX40 agonist ivuxolimab. The CDR3 is CASSLGGTASVSNYGYTF. The CDR3 nucleotides are TGTGCCAGCAGCTTGGGGGGGACAGCTTCCGTGTCTAACTATGGCTACACCTTC.